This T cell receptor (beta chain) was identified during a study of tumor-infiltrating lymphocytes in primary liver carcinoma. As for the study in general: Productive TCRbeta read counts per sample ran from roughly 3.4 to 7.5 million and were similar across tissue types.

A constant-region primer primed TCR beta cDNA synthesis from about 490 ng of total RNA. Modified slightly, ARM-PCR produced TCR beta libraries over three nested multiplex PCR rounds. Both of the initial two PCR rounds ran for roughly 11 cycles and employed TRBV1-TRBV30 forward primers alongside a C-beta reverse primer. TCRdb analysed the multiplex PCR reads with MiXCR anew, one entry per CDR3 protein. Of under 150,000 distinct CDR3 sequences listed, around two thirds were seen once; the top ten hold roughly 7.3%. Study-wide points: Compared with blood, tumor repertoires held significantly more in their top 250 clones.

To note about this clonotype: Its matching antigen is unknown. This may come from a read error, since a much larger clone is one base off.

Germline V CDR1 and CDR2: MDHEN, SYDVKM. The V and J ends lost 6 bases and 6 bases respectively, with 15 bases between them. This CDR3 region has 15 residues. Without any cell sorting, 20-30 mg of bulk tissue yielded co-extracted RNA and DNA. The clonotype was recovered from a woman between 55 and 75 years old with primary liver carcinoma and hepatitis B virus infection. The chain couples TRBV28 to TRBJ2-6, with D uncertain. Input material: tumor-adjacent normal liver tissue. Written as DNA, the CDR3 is TGTGCCAGCAGCCCCCGAGGCGCTGTGGCCAACGTCCTGACTTTC. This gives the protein CASSPRGAVANVLTF.